This T cell receptor beta chain was obtained from a study of cytomegalovirus exposure and HLA in healthy donors (dated by TCRdb to between 2016 and 2019). Context from the whole study: An earlier analysis of 587 of the donors reported about 260 Gb of sequence data and 100 million to 120 million unique TCR beta sequences obtained from 180 million or so T cells. About 5 DR-DQ haplotypes were handled as single units for association and clustering, since linkage in the cohort was strong. Across approximately 420 genotyped donors of the cohort, an average of about 240,000 unique TCR beta nucleotide sequences per donor were sequenced, and around 19% of those sequences were non-productive. Donor age, sex, ethnicity and CMV serostatus were compiled together with the repertoire data. Genome-wide SNP genotypes for about three fifths of the roughly 670 donors were used in a later genetic analysis, which treated that subset as a discovery cohort. A separate validation cohort of over a hundred different subjects was used in addition to the roughly 670-subject first cohort. All discovery cohort repertoires had been generated on a single sequencing platform. An earlier analysis of several hundred of the donors applied high-throughput TCR beta sequencing to assess whether each TCR beta V gene segment acted as functional or pseudogenic. A later analysis re-examined previously published TCR beta repertoires from 600 to 700 donors and added high-resolution HLA genotyping to investigate patterns of TCR occurrence. Of the roughly 390 genotyped donors, over 70% fell in the genetic ancestry cluster associated with self-reported Caucasian donors. Using immunosequencing, the study profiled T cell repertoires from around 680 subjects and related those repertoires to cytomegalovirus serostatus. The aim of the study was to test whether cataloging public T cell receptors could identify signatures of past pathogen exposure. Both class I and class II loci were covered by HLA typing, at four-digit resolution. Rather than drawing on any new phenotypic data, the later analysis identified candidate immune exposures from TCR beta sequences and the way those sequences occurred across donors. To predict cytomegalovirus infection status, the study brought together high-throughput TCR immunosequencing, statistical association of individual TCRs with disease status, and machine learning. Typing coverage varied by locus: roughly 620-640 donors for A, B, C, DRB1 and DQB1; approximately 560 for DQA1; some 610 for DPA1; more than 450 for DPB1. An early release that covered around 590 HLA-typed donors contained about 300 gigabases of sequencing data and tens of millions of unique TCR sequences. The full study reports these points: It was suggested by the authors that the approach could potentially be generalized to other disease states and immunological phenotypes. Assigning TCR associations to individual alleles was difficult when HLA alleles, especially DR and DQ, strongly co-occurred. The only immune exposure information available for the cohort was CMV serostatus. According to a later genetic analysis, donors in an Asian-associated ancestry cluster had fewer N-insertions in productive TCRs than the approximately 650-donor mean. Across donors, most TCR sequences were observed very rarely, whereas some public TCRs were present in many individuals. In an earlier analysis of 500 to 650 of the donors, most TCR beta V segments appeared in productive rearrangements about 87% or about 30% of the time, broadly matching IMGT annotations. A further reported finding was that TCR beta sequences accurately predicted the HLA-A and HLA-B alleles for most subjects in the first cohort. Because counts were too low, roughly 16 rarely observed V segments, including chromosome 9 orphons, were excluded from the earlier analysis of some 590 of the donors. The sequencing pipeline was judged likely to have produced a cluster of highly shared sequence variants as a technical artifact. A later analysis found that HLA-associated TCR beta chains were more clonally expanded and had lower generation probabilities than equally common non-associated chains. Because HLA typing was missing for some donors at each locus, association tests included only the typed subset. In a later analysis, 16,951 TCR beta sequences were associated with specific HLA alleles at a false discovery rate of 0.05. In this cohort, only TCR beta chains were sequenced, and detectable features were limited by the absence of alpha or paired-chain data. In a later analysis, the rate of TCR association differed among HLA loci, with DRB1 alleles having the most associated TCRs and HLA-C alleles having the fewest. In both the original and validation cohorts, the classifier was reported to diagnose cytomegalovirus status with high specificity and sensitivity. Correlated functional status among segregating V segments might be attributable to linkage disequilibrium, but an unknown experimental factor could not be ruled out. A few of the identified cytomegalovirus-associated TCR beta chains were confirmed in vitro to be specific for cytomegalovirus antigens. Some IMGT-functional V segments, including TRBV6-2 and TRBV6-3, could not be told apart with the 87-base-pair reads, so those segments were excluded. The study listed approximately 160 TCR beta chains as associated with cytomegalovirus. Roughly uniform sequencing depth across donors was assumed in presence/absence analyses, although this assumption may not hold. V-gene and J-gene trimming of TCR beta chains was associated with a missense DCLRE1C variant in a later genetic analysis, and the association was replicated in an independent cohort. Most CMV-associated TCR beta chains appeared to be HLA-restricted in a later analysis, and the HLA associations seemed to be driven largely by CMV exposure. A later analysis reported that several top co-occurrence clusters appeared linked to parvovirus B19, influenza, CMV and Epstein-Barr virus.

Library preparation employed the immunoSEQ multiplex PCR assay. For the multiplex PCR, a mixture combining 60 forward primers for TCR Vbeta segments and 13 reverse primers for TCR Jbeta segments was used. The CDR3 region of rearranged TCR beta genes was amplified from genomic DNA by a multiplex PCR assay. The Illumina HiSeq System was used to sequence the amplified TCR beta libraries as 87-base-pair reads. In the original analysis: A later analysis counted around 72 million unique TCR beta chains across the 640 or so repertoires, and about 10 million of these chains were shared by at least two donors. To remove PCR and sequencing errors, raw reads were error-corrected and collapsed into unique sequences using a nearest-neighbor algorithm that merged closely related sequences. Alignment of CDR3 sequences to IMGT reference sequences was used to assign V, D and J gene segments. Each retained sequence needed at least a six-nucleotide match to both a V gene segment and a J gene segment. Rearrangements were classified as productive when the CDR3 lacked stop codons and remained in frame with V and J, and all other rearrangements were classified as non-productive. CDR3 was defined by IMGT convention, running from the second conserved V-encoded cysteine to the conserved J-encoded phenylalanine. The earlier analysis of some 550 of the donors excluded any sequence lacking an unambiguous match to a single V gene segment. An earlier analysis of 500 to 600 of the donors classified V segments as functional when productive rearrangements were above 56.7% and as segregating when the standard deviation between donors was above 5%. A statistical classification framework was built for diagnosing cytomegalovirus status from the catalog of TCR beta chain sequences. A later analysis assigned V and J genes by comparing TCR nucleotide sequences with IMGT/GENE-DB human TR gene sequences. Using the TCRdist pipeline, a later analysis assigned CDR3 sequences along with most-parsimonious VDJ recombination scenarios. In a later analysis, each TCR beta chain was defined by its CDR3 amino acid sequence together with its V-gene family, and reads without a unique V-gene family were excluded. In a later analysis, 450 to 600 highly shared, low-generation-probability nucleotide sequences were removed to address suspected cross-contamination and a sequencing artifact. In a later analysis, a clonal expansion index was calculated for each public chain from normalized within-repertoire ranks of inferred template counts. Generation probabilities in a later analysis came from a VDJ recombination model fitted to out-of-frame rearrangements, and those results were checked against IGoR. In a later analysis, hypergeometric tests were used to score TCR-TCR, TCR-HLA and TCR-CMV co-occurrence, with a repertoire-size bias correction applied to TCR pairs. False discovery rates were estimated in a later analysis by permuting HLA or CMV assignments 20 times. In a later analysis, co-occurring TCRs were grouped using DBSCAN, and TCRdist sequence similarity was added for clustering within HLA-allele-positive subsets. Repertoires with fewer than 30,000 or more than 120,000 public chains, plus five repertoires with anomalous nucleotide sharing, were excluded from co-occurrence clustering. TCRdb took over this immuneACCESS table, retaining in-frame rearrangements with V and J assigned. Such tables are incomplete; in checked studies, under half of the missing clones stem from an unresolved V gene, and the remainder is unexplained. V and J calls and clone size follow that table, whereas D and trimming were derived from the DNA. The table for this sample lists about 120,000 clones; around 60% of them were counted only once. The leading ten clones occupy more than 8.5% of the sample.

As for this clone: The clone's antigen remains unknown. No qualities accompany the bases; no much larger clone lies one base away.

The cohort was made up of hundreds of healthy bone marrow donors. At the time of sampling, every cohort member was nominally healthy, though immune exposures that went unrecorded were likely present. The donor tested CMV seropositive, placing the donor among the approximately 290 seropositive members of the cohort. A peripheral blood sample was provided by each donor, and peripheral blood mononuclear cells were used for TCR beta sequencing. Genomic DNA extraction from the blood cell samples was performed with the Qiagen DNeasy Blood Extraction Kit. From cysteine to phenylalanine, the CDR3 is 19 amino acids long. Only the CDR3 part of the read is kept: 57 bases, read in frame from the first base. CDR1 and CDR2 (SGDLS, YYNGEE) derive from the germline V gene. From V the trimming removes 3 bases and from J it removes 1 base, while the gene matches leave 10 bases of the junction unaccounted for.

The receptor was derived from a man aged 35 to 55 in good health and CMV-seropositive. The sample was PBMCs. Recombination connected TRBV9 to TRBJ2-1, and TRBD2 matches 13 of the central bases. The sequenced DNA: TGTGCCAGCAGCGCCATGGGACTAGCGGGAACCCTTTCCTACAATGAGCAGTTCTTC. Its protein product is CASSAMGLAGTLSYNEQFF.